This T cell receptor (beta chain) was recorded in a study of T cell repertoires in cytomegalovirus infection. This clonotype was found a few times. This CDR3 has 15 residues. The V and J ends lost 3 bases and 5 bases respectively, with 20 bases between them. Germline V gives CDR1 DFQATT, CDR2 SNEGSKA (reference sequence). TCRdb itself ran the reads through MiXCR, one entry per CDR3 protein. Among approximately 500,000 distinct CDR3 sequences, about 17% were seen once, and the ten largest hold around 25%. This TCR was sampled from a human donor in good health (CMV status not recorded). Some clones in this sample may be carry-over from other donors' samples. This chain links TRBV20-1 with TRBJ2-7; no definite D call. The material sequenced was CD8+ T cells from PBMCs. CDR3 protein: CSARQSRSFRDEQYF. As DNA, the CDR3 is TGCAGTGCTAGGCAGAGCCGAAGTTTCCGGGACGAGCAGTACTTC.